A selection of T cell receptor beta chains follows, all from one sample in a study of vaccination and CD4 T cells after COVID-19. TCRdb re-called the PCR reads through MiXCR, storing one row per CDR3 protein. The top ten hold under 20% of the sample, which has 13,000 to 15,000 distinct CDR3 sequences, roughly 27% seen once. These receptors' targets are unknown. The sequenced sample consisted of cultured CD4+ T cells from blood. The receptors shown here come from a human donor with COVID-19. Each CDR3 is given with its conserved first and last residue. A D gene is named only where the DNA matches it firmly. Clone size appears in some rows only: once, few, many, or a class for an expanded clone.

d_gene: TRBD1
abundance: -
j_gene: TRBJ2-7
v_gene: TRBV7-2
CDR3nt: TGTGCCAGCAGCTTATGGACAGGGACCTACGAGCAGTACTTC
CDR3aa: CASSLWTGTYEQYF

d_gene: -
abundance: -
j_gene: TRBJ2-7
v_gene: TRBV20-1
CDR3nt: TGCAGTGCTGCCTGGGACAACTCCTACGAGCAGTACTTC
CDR3aa: CSAAWDNSYEQYF

d_gene: -
abundance: -
j_gene: TRBJ2-5
v_gene: TRBV27
CDR3nt: TGTGCCAGCAGACGACAGTGGTCAGAGACCCAGTACTTC
CDR3aa: CASRRQWSETQYF

d_gene: -
abundance: once
j_gene: TRBJ2-6
v_gene: TRBV28
CDR3nt: TGTGCCAGCAGGGGGATGGGCTCTGGGGCCAACGTCCTGACTTTC
CDR3aa: CASRGMGSGANVLTF

d_gene: -
abundance: -
j_gene: TRBJ2-5
v_gene: TRBV5-1
CDR3nt: TGCGCCAGCAAACCCCGGGCTTACCAAGAGACCCAGTACTTC
CDR3aa: CASKPRAYQETQYF

d_gene: TRBD1
abundance: few
j_gene: TRBJ1-1
v_gene: TRBV7-3
CDR3nt: TGTGCCAGCAGACCCGACAGGGGGGGGATGAACACTGAAGCTTTCTTT
CDR3aa: CASRPDRGGMNTEAFF

d_gene: -
abundance: -
j_gene: TRBJ2-7
v_gene: TRBV28
CDR3nt: TGTGCCAGCAGTTTAATGCAGGGGCGTGAGCAGTACTTC
CDR3aa: CASSLMQGREQYF

d_gene: -
abundance: few
j_gene: TRBJ1-6
v_gene: TRBV30
CDR3nt: TGTGCCTGGAGGAATTCAGGGAGCTCCTATAATTCACCCCTCCACTTT
CDR3aa: CAWRNSGSSYNSPLHF

d_gene: -
abundance: few
j_gene: TRBJ1-2
v_gene: TRBV21-1
CDR3nt: TGTGCCAGCAGCCGCGGATGGGGGCGGTATGGCTACACCTTC
CDR3aa: CASSRGWGRYGYTF

d_gene: TRBD2
abundance: few
j_gene: TRBJ2-5
v_gene: TRBV6-5
CDR3nt: TGTGCCAGCAGTTACGGGTCGGGGGGTTCAGCGGGAGAGACCCAGTACTTC
CDR3aa: CASSYGSGGSAGETQYF

d_gene: -
abundance: -
j_gene: TRBJ1-1
v_gene: TRBV6-2/TRBV6-3
CDR3nt: TGTGCCAGCAGTTCCATCAGGGGCGGGGAAGCTTTCTTT
CDR3aa: CASSSIRGGEAFF

d_gene: -
abundance: few
j_gene: TRBJ2-5
v_gene: TRBV7-9
CDR3nt: TGTGCCAGCAGCTCATCGGGGGCGACGATCCAAGAGACCCAGTACTTC
CDR3aa: CASSSSGATIQETQYF

d_gene: TRBD1
abundance: medium-sized
j_gene: TRBJ1-1
v_gene: TRBV28
CDR3nt: TGTGCCAGCAGTTTAATGGCCACCTCGACAGGGTACTCCCCCGAAGCTTTCTTT
CDR3aa: CASSLMATSTGYSPEAFF

d_gene: -
abundance: few
j_gene: TRBJ2-3
v_gene: TRBV5-5
CDR3nt: TGTGCCAGCAGCTTGGGAGGGTTTAGTCCAGATACGCAGTATTTT
CDR3aa: CASSLGGFSPDTQYF

d_gene: TRBD2
abundance: few
j_gene: TRBJ2-3
v_gene: TRBV7-9
CDR3nt: TGTGCCAGCAGCCCTAGGGGGACTAGTCTTCGAACAGATACGCAGTATTTT
CDR3aa: CASSPRGTSLRTDTQYF

d_gene: TRBD1
abundance: -
j_gene: TRBJ1-4
v_gene: TRBV5-1
CDR3nt: TGCGCCAGCAGCTTTGGGGACAGGGGAGTTGAAAAACTGTTTTTT
CDR3aa: CASSFGDRGVEKLFF

d_gene: -
abundance: -
j_gene: TRBJ1-3
v_gene: TRBV19
CDR3nt: TGTGCCAGTAGACCGCCTGGAAACACCATATATTTT
CDR3aa: CASRPPGNTIYF

d_gene: -
abundance: -
j_gene: TRBJ2-3
v_gene: TRBV18
CDR3nt: TGTGCCAGCTCAGTTACAGGAAGCACAGATACGCAGTATTTT
CDR3aa: CASSVTGSTDTQYF

d_gene: -
abundance: -
j_gene: TRBJ1-2
v_gene: TRBV2
CDR3nt: TGTGCCAGCAGTGCCAGCCTCAACTATGGCTACACCTTC
CDR3aa: CASSASLNYGYTF

d_gene: -
abundance: few
j_gene: TRBJ1-6
v_gene: TRBV6-1
CDR3nt: TGTGCCAGCATCCCCTACTATAATTCACCCCTCCACTTT
CDR3aa: CASIPYYNSPLHF

d_gene: -
abundance: -
j_gene: TRBJ1-3
v_gene: TRBV20-1
CDR3nt: TGCAGTGCTGGAATCGGGAGCTCTGGAAACACCATATATTTT
CDR3aa: CSAGIGSSGNTIYF

d_gene: TRBD1
abundance: few
j_gene: TRBJ2-1
v_gene: TRBV6-1
CDR3nt: TGTGCCAGCATTCCCCCGGGACAGGACTACAATGAGCAGTTCTTC
CDR3aa: CASIPPGQDYNEQFF

d_gene: -
abundance: hyperexpanded
j_gene: TRBJ2-4
v_gene: TRBV21-1
CDR3nt: TGTGCCAATACCGTGGCCAAAAACATTCAGTACTTC
CDR3aa: CANTVAKNIQYF

d_gene: -
abundance: few
j_gene: TRBJ2-3
v_gene: TRBV7-2
CDR3nt: TGTGCCAGCAGCCGAGTCACAGATACGCAGTATTTT
CDR3aa: CASSRVTDTQYF

d_gene: -
abundance: -
j_gene: TRBJ1-2
v_gene: TRBV28
CDR3nt: TGTGCCAGCAGTATGATCTATGGCTACACCTTC
CDR3aa: CASSMIYGYTF

d_gene: -
abundance: few
j_gene: TRBJ1-3
v_gene: TRBV30
CDR3nt: TGTGCCTGGAGTGTACTGGTAGATAATGCCATATATTTT
CDR3aa: CAWSVLVDNAIYF